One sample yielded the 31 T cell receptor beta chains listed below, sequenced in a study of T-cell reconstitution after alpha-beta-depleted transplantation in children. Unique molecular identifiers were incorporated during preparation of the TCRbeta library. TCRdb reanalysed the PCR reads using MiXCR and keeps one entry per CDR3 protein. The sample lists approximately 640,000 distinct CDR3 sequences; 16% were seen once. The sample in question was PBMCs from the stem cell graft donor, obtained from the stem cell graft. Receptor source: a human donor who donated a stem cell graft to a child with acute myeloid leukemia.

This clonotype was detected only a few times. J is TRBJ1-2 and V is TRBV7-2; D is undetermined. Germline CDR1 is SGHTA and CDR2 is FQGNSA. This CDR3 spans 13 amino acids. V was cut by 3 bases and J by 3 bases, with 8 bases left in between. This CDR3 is CASSFLGYYGYTF. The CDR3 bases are TGTGCCAGCAGCTTTCTAGGGTACTATGGCTACACCTTC.

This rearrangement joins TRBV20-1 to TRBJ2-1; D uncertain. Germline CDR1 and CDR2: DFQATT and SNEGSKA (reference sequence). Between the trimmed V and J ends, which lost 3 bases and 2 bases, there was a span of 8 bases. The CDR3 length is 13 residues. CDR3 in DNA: TGCAGTGCTAGCTTCCCTACCTACAATGAGCAGTTCTTC. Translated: CSASFPTYNEQFF.

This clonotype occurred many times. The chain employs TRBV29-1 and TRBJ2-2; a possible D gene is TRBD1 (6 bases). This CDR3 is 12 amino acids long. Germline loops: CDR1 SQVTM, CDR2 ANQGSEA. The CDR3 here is CSMGQNTGELFF. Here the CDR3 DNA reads TGCTCCATGGGACAAAACACCGGGGAGCTGTTTTTT.

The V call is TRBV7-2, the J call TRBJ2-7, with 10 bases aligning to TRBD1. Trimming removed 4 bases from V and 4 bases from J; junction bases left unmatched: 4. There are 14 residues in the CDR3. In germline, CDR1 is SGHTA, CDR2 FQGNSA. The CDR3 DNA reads TGTGCCAGCAGCTCGACAGGGGGCCCGTACGAGCAGTACTTC. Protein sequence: CASSSTGGPYEQYF.

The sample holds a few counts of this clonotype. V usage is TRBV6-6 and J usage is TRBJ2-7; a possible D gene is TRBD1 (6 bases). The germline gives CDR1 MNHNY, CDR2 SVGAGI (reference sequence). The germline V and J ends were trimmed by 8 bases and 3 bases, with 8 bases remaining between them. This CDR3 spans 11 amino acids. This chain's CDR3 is CASPRGYEQYF. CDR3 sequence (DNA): TGTGCCAGCCCCAGGGGCTACGAGCAGTACTTC.

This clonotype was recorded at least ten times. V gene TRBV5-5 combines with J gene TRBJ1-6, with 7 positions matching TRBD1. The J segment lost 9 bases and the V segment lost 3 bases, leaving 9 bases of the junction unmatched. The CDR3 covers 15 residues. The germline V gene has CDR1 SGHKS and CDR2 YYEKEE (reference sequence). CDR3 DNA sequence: TGTGCCAGCAGCTCCGACAGGGCGGGGGTTTCACCCCTCCACTTT. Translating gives CASSSDRAGVSPLHF.

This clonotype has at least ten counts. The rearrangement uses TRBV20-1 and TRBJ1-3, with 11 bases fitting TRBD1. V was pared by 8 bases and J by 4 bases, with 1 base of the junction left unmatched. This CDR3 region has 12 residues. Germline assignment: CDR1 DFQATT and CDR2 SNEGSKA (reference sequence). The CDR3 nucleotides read TGCAGTTGGACAGGGGGCGGAAACACCATATATTTT. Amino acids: CSWTGGGNTIYF.

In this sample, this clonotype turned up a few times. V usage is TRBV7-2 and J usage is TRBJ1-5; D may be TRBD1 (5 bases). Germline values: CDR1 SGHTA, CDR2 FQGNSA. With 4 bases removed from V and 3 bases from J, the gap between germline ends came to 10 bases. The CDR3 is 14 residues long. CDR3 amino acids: CASSSTGYNQPQHF. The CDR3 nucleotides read TGTGCCAGCAGCTCAACAGGATACAATCAGCCCCAGCATTTT.

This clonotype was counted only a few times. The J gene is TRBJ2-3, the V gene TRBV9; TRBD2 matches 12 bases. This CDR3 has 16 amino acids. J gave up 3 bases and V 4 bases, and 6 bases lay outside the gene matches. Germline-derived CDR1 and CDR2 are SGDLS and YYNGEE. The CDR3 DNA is TGTGCCAGCAGCACCCGACTAGCGGGGGCTACAGATACGCAGTATTTT. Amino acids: CASSTRLAGATDTQYF.

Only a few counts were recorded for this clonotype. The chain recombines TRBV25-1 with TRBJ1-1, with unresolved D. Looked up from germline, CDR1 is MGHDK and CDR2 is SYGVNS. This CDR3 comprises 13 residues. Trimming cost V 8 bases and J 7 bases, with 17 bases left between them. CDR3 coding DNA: TGTGCCAGCGGCGAAAAACTCTTGGTTGAAGCTTTCTTT. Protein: CASGEKLLVEAFF.

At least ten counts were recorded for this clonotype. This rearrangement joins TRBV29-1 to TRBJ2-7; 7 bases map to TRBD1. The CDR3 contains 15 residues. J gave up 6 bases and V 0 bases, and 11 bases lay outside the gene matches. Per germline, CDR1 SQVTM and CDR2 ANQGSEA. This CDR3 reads CSVEDNRQGIGEQYF. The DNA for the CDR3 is TGCAGCGTTGAAGATAACCGACAGGGAATCGGCGAGCAGTACTTC.

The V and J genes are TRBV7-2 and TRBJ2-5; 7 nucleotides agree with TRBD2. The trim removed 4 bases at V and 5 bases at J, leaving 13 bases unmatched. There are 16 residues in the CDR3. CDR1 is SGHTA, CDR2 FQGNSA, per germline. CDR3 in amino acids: CASSSLTSWPAETQYF. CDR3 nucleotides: TGTGCCAGCAGCTCCTTGACTAGCTGGCCGGCGGAGACCCAGTACTTC.

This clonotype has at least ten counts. The CDR3 DNA reads TGCAGTGCTAGACCTCGGGGGGGCACAGATACGCAGTATTTT. Translation gives CSARPRGGTDTQYF. This chain joins TRBV20-1 and TRBJ2-3, with 7 bases matching TRBD2. The germline V gene has CDR1 DFQATT and CDR2 SNEGSKA (reference sequence). The CDR3 totals 14 residues. J gave up 1 base and V 2 bases, and 3 bases lay outside the gene matches.

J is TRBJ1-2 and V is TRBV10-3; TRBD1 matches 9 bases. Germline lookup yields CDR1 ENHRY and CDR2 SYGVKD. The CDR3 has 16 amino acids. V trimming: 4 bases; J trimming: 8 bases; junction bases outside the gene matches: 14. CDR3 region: CAISGDLGQGFNGYTF. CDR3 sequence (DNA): TGTGCCATCAGTGGTGACCTTGGACAGGGGTTCAACGGCTACACCTTC.

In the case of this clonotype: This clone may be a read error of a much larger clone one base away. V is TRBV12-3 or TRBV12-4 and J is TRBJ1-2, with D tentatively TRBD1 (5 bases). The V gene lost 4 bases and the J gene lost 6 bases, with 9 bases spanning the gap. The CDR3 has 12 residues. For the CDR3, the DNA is TGTGCCAGCAGTTCCAAAGGGGATGGCTACACCTTC. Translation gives CASSSKGDGYTF.

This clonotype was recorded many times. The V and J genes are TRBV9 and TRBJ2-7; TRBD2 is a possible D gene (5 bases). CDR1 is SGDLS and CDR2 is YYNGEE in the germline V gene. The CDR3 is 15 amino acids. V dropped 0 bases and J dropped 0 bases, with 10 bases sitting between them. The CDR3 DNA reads TGTGCCAGCAGCGTAGGGCAGGACTCCTCCTACGAGCAGTACTTC. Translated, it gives CASSVGQDSSYEQYF.

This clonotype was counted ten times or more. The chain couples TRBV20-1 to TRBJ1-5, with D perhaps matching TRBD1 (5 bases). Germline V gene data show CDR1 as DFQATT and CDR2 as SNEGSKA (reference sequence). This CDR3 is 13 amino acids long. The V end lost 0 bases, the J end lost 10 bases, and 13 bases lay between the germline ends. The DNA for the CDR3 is TGCAGTGCTAGAGATAGGACAACGTCCCCCCAGCATTTT. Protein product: CSARDRTTSPQHF.

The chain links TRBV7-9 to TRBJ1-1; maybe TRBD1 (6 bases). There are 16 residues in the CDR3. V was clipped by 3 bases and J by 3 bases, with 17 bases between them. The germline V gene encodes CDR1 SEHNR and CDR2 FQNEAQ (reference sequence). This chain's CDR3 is CASSLPLVGAYTEAFF. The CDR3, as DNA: TGTGCCAGCAGCTTGCCCTTGGTGGGGGCGTACACTGAAGCTTTCTTT.

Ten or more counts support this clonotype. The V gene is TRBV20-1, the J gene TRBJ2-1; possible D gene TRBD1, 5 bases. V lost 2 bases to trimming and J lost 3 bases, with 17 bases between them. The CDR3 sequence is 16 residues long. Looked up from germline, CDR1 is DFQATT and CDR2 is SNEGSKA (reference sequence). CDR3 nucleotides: TGCAGTGCTAGACCCTTCAGGGTTAGAAACTACAATGAGCAGTTCTTC. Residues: CSARPFRVRNYNEQFF.

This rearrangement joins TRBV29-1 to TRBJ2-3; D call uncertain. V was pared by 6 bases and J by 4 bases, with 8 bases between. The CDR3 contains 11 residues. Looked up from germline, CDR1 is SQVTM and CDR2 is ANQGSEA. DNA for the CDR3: TGCAGCGTCGCGCGATCAGATACGCAGTATTTT. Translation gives CSVARSDTQYF.

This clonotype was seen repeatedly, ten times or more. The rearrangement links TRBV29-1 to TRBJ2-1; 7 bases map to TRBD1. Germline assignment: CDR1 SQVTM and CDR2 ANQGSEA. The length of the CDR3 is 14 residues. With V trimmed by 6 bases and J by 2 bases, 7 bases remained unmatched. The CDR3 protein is CSVVTGEPYNEQFF. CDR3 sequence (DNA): TGCAGCGTAGTCACAGGGGAACCCTACAATGAGCAGTTCTTC.

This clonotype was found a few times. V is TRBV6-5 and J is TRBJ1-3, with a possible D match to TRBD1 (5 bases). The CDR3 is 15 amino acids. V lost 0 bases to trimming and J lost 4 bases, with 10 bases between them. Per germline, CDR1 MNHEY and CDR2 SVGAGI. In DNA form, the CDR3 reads TGTGCCAGCAGTTACTCGACGGGGCGCGGAAACACCATATATTTT. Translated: CASSYSTGRGNTIYF.

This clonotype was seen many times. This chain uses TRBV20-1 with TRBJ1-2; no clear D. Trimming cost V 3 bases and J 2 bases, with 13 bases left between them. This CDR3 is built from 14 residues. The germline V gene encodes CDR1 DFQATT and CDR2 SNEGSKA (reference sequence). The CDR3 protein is CSAREPDGNYGYTF. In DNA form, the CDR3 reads TGCAGTGCTAGGGAGCCGGACGGCAACTATGGCTACACCTTC.

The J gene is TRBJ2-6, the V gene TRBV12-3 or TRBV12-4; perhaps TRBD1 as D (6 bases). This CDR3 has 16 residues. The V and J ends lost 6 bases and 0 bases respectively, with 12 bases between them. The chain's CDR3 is CASSRQASSGANVLTF. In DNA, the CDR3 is TGTGCCAGCAGCCGACAGGCCAGCTCTGGGGCCAACGTCCTGACTTTC.

In DNA, the CDR3 is TGTGCCAGCAGCTACACAGGGGGCGCAGAGACCCAGTACTTC. Translating it yields CASSYTGGAETQYF. The rearrangement uses TRBV11-2 and TRBJ2-5; 9 nucleotides agree with TRBD1. This CDR3 contains 14 residues. Germline V gives CDR1 SGHAT, CDR2 FQNNGV. With 4 bases clipped from V and 4 bases from J, the junction kept 4 bases outside the gene matches.

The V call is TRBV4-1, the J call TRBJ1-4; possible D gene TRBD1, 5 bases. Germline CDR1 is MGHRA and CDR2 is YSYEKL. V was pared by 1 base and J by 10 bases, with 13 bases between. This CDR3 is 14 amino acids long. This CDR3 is CASSQGRDFGKLFF. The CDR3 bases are TGCGCCAGCAGCCAAGGCCGGGACTTTGGAAAACTGTTTTTT.

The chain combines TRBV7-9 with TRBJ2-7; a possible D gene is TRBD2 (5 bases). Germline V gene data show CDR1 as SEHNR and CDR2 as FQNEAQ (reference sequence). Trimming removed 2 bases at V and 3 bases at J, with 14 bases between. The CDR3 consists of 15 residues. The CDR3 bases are TGTGCCAGCAGCTTAATCGCCGTTGGAGGCTACGAGCAGTACTTC. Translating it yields CASSLIAVGGYEQYF.

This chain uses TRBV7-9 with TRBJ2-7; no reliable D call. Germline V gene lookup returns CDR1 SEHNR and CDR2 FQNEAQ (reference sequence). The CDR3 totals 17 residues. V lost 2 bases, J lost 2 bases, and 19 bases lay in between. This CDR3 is CASSLFRTPTLPYEQYF. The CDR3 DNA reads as TGTGCCAGCAGCTTATTTCGGACCCCAACTCTCCCCTACGAGCAGTACTTC.

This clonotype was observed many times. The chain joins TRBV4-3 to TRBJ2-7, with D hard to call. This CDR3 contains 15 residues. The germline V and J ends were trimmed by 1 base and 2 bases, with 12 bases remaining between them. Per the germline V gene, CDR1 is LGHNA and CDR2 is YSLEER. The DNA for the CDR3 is TGCGCCAGCAGCCAAGTACACAGCTCCGCCTACGAGCAGTACTTC. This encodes CASSQVHSSAYEQYF.

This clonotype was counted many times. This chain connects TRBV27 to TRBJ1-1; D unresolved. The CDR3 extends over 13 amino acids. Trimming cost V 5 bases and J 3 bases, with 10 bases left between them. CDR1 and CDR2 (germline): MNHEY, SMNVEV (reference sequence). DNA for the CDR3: TGTGCCAGCAGTACCAGACGGGACACTGAAGCTTTCTTT. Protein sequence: CASSTRRDTEAFF.

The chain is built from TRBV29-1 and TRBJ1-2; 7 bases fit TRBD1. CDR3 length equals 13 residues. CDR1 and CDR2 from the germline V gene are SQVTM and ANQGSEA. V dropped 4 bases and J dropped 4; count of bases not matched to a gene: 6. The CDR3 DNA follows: TGCAGCGTTGGATCGACAGGGTTCTATGGCTACACCTTC. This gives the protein CSVGSTGFYGYTF.